A selection of T cell receptor beta chains follows, all from one sample in a study of PD-1 blockade in classical Hodgkin lymphoma. Some clones are missing from TCRdb's copy, which holds only in-frame ones; the method was immunoSEQ multiplex PCR. The repertoire has some 100,000 clones, about 92% of them found once; the top ten carry roughly 2%. The material was peripheral blood mononuclear cells (PBMCs), obtained before the fourth cycle of nivolumab. These receptors all come from a human donor with classical Hodgkin lymphoma. Both conserved end residues are part of each CDR3. Each record gives: V gene, clone size, J gene, CDR3 length, D gene, CDR3 DNA, CDR3 protein. A D gene is named only where the DNA matches it firmly. Only some rows state a clone size, as once, few, many or a class for expanded clones.

>TRBV14|-|TRBJ2-5|13|TRBD2
TGTGCCAGCAGAGCTAGCGGGCAAGAGACCCAGTACTTC
CASRASGQETQYF
>TRBV11-2|-|TRBJ2-2|15|-
TGTGCCAGCAGTACCAGGGGAGGGTACACCGGGGAGCTGTTTTTT
CASSTRGGYTGELFF
>TRBV7-9|-|TRBJ2-1|14|-
TGTGCCATGCTCAGCACAGGAGCCTACAATGAGCAGTTCTTC
CAMLSTGAYNEQFF
>TRBV27|once|TRBJ1-5|14|-
TGTGCCAGCAGTTCTGTCTACTACAATCAGCCCCAGCATTTT
CASSSVYYNQPQHF
>TRBV5-4|once|TRBJ1-4|13|-
TGTGCCAGCAGCTCTGACAGTAATGAAAAACTGTTTTTT
CASSSDSNEKLFF
>TRBV27|-|TRBJ2-5|13|-
TGTGCCAGCAGGGGGCAGTACCAAGAGACCCAGTACTTC
CASRGQYQETQYF
>TRBV7-7|few|TRBJ2-7|14|-
TGTGCTAGCAGCCCCACGCGTAGCTCCTACGAGCAGTACTTC
CASSPTRSSYEQYF
>TRBV5-1|few|TRBJ2-1|15|TRBD1
TGCGCCAGCAGCTCTGCCGGGACAGACGTGAATGAGCAGTTCTTC
CASSSAGTDVNEQFF
>TRBV6-1|-|TRBJ1-2|14|-
TGTGCCAGCAGTGAAGCGCGGGAGTCCTATGGCTACACCTTC
CASSEARESYGYTF
>TRBV5-6|-|TRBJ1-5|14|-
TGTGCCAGCAGCTTGGCCGGAGGGCCTCAGCCCCAGCATTTT
CASSLAGGPQPQHF
>TRBV23-1|-|TRBJ2-1|12|TRBD2
TGCGCCAGCAGTCAACTAGCGGGGGAGCAGTTCTTC
CASSQLAGEQFF
>TRBV28|-|TRBJ2-7|13|-
TGTGCCAGCAGTCCGCCGAGGACCGCCGAGCAGTACTTC
CASSPPRTAEQYF
>TRBV5-1|-|TRBJ2-1|16|TRBD2
TGCGCCAGCAGCGGGGGACTAGCGGGAGATAACAATGAGCAGTTCTTC
CASSGGLAGDNNEQFF